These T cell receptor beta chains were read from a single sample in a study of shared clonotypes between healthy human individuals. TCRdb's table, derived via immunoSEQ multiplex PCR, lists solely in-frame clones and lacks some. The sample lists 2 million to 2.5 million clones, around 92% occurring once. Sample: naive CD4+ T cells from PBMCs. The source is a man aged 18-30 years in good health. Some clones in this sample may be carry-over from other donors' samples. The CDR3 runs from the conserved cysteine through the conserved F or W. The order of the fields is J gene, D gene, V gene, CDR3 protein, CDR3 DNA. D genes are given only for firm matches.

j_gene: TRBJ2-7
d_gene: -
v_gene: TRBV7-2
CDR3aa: CASSFPSSGLAIRRYEQYF
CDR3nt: TGTGCCAGCAGCTTTCCAAGTTCGGGGCTAGCGATACGGCGATACGAGCAGTACTTC

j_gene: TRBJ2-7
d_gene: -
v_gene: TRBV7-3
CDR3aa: CASSPSPQGLSGEQYF
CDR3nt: TGTGCCAGCAGCCCGTCCCCACAGGGACTTTCGGGCGAGCAGTACTTC

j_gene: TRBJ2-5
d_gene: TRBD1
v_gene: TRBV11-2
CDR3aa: CASSWDRAEETQYF
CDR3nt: TGTGCCAGCAGCTGGGACAGGGCAGAGGAGACCCAGTACTTC

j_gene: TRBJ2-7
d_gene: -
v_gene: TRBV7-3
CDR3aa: CASSLTPGATEQYF
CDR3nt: TGTGCCAGCAGCTTAACGCCAGGGGCCACGGAGCAGTACTTC

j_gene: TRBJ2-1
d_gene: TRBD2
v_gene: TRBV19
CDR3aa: CASSITTGSGRAQEQFF
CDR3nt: TGTGCCAGTAGTATCACCACTGGTAGCGGGAGGGCCCAAGAGCAGTTCTTC

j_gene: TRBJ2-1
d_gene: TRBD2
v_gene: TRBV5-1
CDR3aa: CASSLGSGREGLRNEQFF
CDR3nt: TGCGCCAGCAGCTTGGGGTCTGGGCGGGAGGGCCTGAGGAATGAGCAGTTCTTC

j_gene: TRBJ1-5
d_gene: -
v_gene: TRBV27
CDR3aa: CASSFTGFGQPQHF
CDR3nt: TGTGCCAGCAGTTTCACAGGGTTTGGGCAGCCCCAGCATTTT

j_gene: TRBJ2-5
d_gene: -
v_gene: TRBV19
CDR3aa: CASTGRPGRETQYF
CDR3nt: TGTGCCAGTACTGGGCGGCCGGGTCGGGAGACCCAGTACTTC

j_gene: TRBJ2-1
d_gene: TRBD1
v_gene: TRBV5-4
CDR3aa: CASSPRTGSFNEQFF
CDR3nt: TGTGCCAGCAGCCCGCGGACAGGGTCTTTTAATGAGCAGTTCTTC

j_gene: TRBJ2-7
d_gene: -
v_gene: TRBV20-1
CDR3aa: CSASWDEQYF
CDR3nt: TGCAGTGCTAGCTGGGACGAGCAGTACTTC